This T cell receptor beta chain stems from a study of OX40 agonist ivuxolimab in advanced cancers. Overall study context: The patients received agonistic anti-OX40 (CD134) antibody ivuxolimab. Enrollees could have had prior anti-PD-1, anti-PD-L1 or anti-CTLA-4 therapy, which 30% to 50% had received.

CDR3 length equals 16 residues. CDR1 KGHSH and CDR2 LQKENI come from the germline V gene. With 3 bases removed from V and 2 bases from J, the gap between germline ends came to 11 bases. Autoimmune disease history or systemic immunosuppression disqualified patients. Baseline, cycle 4 day 1, and cycle 7 day 1 were the blood sampling points. Produced via immunoSEQ multiplex PCR; TCRdb's table is partial and in-frame only. The data contain about 73,000 clones, 86% of them singletons. The origin of this receptor is an adult with an advanced solid tumor such as melanoma, head and neck, liver or kidney cancer. The specimen was CD4+ or CD8+ T cells sorted from blood, collected in a trial of the OX40 agonist ivuxolimab. This chain links TRBV18 with TRBJ2-6, with D perhaps matching TRBD2 (5 bases). The CDR3, as DNA: TGTGCCAGCTCACCCACCACCGGGGCTGGGGCCAACGTCCTGACTTTC. This gives the protein CASSPTTGAGANVLTF. The whole variable domain, filled in from reference TRBV18 and TRBJ2-6, reads NAGVMQNPRHLVRRRGQEARLRCSPMKGHSHVYWYRQLPEEGLKFMVYLQKENIIDESGMPKERFSAEFPKEGPSILRIQQVVRGDSAAYFCASSPTTGAGANVLTFGAGSRLTVL.